The rows below give T cell receptor beta chains drawn from one sample of a study of PD-L1 blockade in urothelial cancer. Generated by immunoSEQ multiplex PCR, the TCRdb table keeps only in-frame clones and is missing some. Among tens of thousands of clones listed, about 88% were seen once. The sample was PBMCs, taken around atezolizumab (anti-PD-L1) treatment. All receptors come from a man in his 60s with urothelial cancer. Both conserved end residues are part of each CDR3. D genes are given only for firm matches. The size entry is marked missing in some rows and otherwise reads once, few, many or a size class.

j_gene | v_gene | abundance | d_gene | CDR3aa | CDR3nt
TRBJ2-7 | TRBV5-1 | - | - | CASSVPRGYEQYF | TGCGCCAGCAGCGTACCCAGGGGCTACGAGCAGTACTTC
TRBJ2-1 | TRBV9 | few | - | CASSPRGRSVRDNEQFF | TGTGCCAGCAGCCCGCGTGGAAGGAGCGTAAGAGACAATGAGCAGTTCTTC
TRBJ1-1 | TRBV4-2 | few | - | CASSQEEVPGRAFF | TGTGCCAGCAGCCAAGAAGAAGTGCCTGGGCGAGCTTTCTTT
TRBJ1-5 | TRBV11-2 | - | - | CASSLVQGQPQHF | TGTGCCAGCAGCTTAGTGCAGGGGCAGCCCCAGCATTTT
TRBJ2-2 | TRBV30 | - | - | CAWSATRNTGELFF | TGTGCCTGGAGTGCAACTAGGAACACCGGGGAGCTGTTTTTT
TRBJ2-5 | TRBV19 | - | TRBD2 | CASSIGGLAGTGGETQYF | TGTGCCAGTAGTATCGGTGGATTGGCGGGAACGGGAGGAGAGACCCAGTACTTC
TRBJ1-6 | TRBV2 | - | TRBD1 | CASSADRDSPLHF | TGTGCCAGCAGCGCGGACAGGGATTCACCCCTCCACTTT
TRBJ2-1 | TRBV27 | - | - | CASSPPGYGEQFF | TGTGCCAGCAGCCCCCCCGGGTACGGTGAGCAGTTCTTC
TRBJ2-7 | TRBV4-1 | - | TRBD1 | CASSHYAPGAGTGNSYEQYF | TGCGCCAGCAGCCATTACGCTCCTGGGGCCGGGACAGGTAACTCCTACGAGCAGTACTTC
TRBJ2-5 | TRBV6-1 | - | - | CASSEGGDCWVRQETQYF | TGTGCCAGCAGCGAAGGGGGGGATTGTTGGGTCCGCCAAGAGACCCAGTACTTC
TRBJ1-5 | TRBV4-2 | - | - | CASSQKQGPADRRNQPQHF | TGTGCCAGCAGCCAAAAACAGGGCCCAGCAGATCGTCGCAATCAGCCCCAGCATTTT
TRBJ2-3 | TRBV5-1 | - | - | CASSLLRNTDTQYF | TGCGCCAGCAGCTTGCTGCGGAACACAGATACGCAGTATTTT
TRBJ1-1 | TRBV6-5 | - | - | CATTRSQGLEAFF | TGTGCCACAACTCGATCACAGGGCCTTGAAGCTTTCTTT
TRBJ2-7 | TRBV12-5 | - | - | CASGIGISYEQYF | TGTGCTAGTGGCATCGGGATCTCCTACGAGCAGTACTTC
TRBJ1-2 | TRBV2 | - | - | CASSQNLQHYYGYTF | TGTGCCAGCAGTCAGAATTTACAGCATTACTATGGCTACACCTTC
TRBJ2-2 | TRBV9 | - | - | CASSVSTPRGLASTGELFF | TGTGCCAGCAGCGTCTCGACCCCACGGGGTTTAGCCAGCACCGGGGAGCTGTTTTTT
TRBJ2-3 | TRBV10-3 | - | TRBD2 | CAISESSGGSTDTQYF | TGTGCCATCAGTGAGTCTTCGGGGGGGAGCACAGATACGCAGTATTTT
TRBJ2-7 | TRBV5-1 | - | TRBD2 | CASSLDLLAGGRQYF | TGCGCCAGCAGCTTAGATCTGCTAGCGGGAGGTCGGCAGTACTTC
TRBJ1-5 | TRBV6-1 | - | - | CASRDRGSNQPQHF | TGTGCCAGCAGAGACAGAGGTAGCAATCAGCCCCAGCATTTT